This TCR beta chain was captured by sequencing in a study of cytomegalovirus exposure and HLA in healthy donors. Study outcomes and limitations: Follow-up analysis seemed to connect common viral pathogens with several of the most significant clusters identified. A later analysis linked a missense DCLRE1C variant to TCR beta V- and J-gene trimming. Reportedly, fewer N-insertions than the approximately 610-donor mean appeared in an Asian-associated ancestry cluster in a later analysis. Most sequenced TCRs were rare (though some public TCRs occurred in many donors).

As regards this clone: Its antigen is not identified.

In the PCR, 60 Vbeta and 13 Jbeta primers were used. Repertoires were generated with immunoSEQ multiplex PCR, while TCRdb's copy carries only in-frame clones and drops some. The sample lists roughly 190,000 clones, about 83% occurring once. There are 14 residues in the CDR3. CDR1 LNHNV and CDR2 YYDKDF come from the germline V gene (reference sequence). V dropped 0 bases and J dropped 3 bases, with 6 bases sitting between them. The gene calls are TRBV15 and TRBJ2-1; D remains unclear. Sequenced input: PBMCs. The TCR was taken from a female donor in good health and CMV-seronegative. CDR3 nucleotides: TGTGCCACCAGCAGAGATCAGTTCTACAATGAGCAGTTCTTC. Translating it yields CATSRDQFYNEQFF.